These T cell receptor beta chains were read from a single sample in a study of immune characterization of retroperitoneal liposarcoma. TCRdb re-derived calls from the PCR reads in MiXCR, one entry per CDR3 protein. The sample consists of more than 10,000 distinct CDR3 sequences, 40% to 50% of them appearing once. The source material was tumor tissue. Every receptor here comes from a female donor with retroperitoneal liposarcoma. CDR3s include the opening cysteine and the closing phenylalanine or tryptophan. A D gene is named only where the DNA matches it firmly. Clone size is given for some rows only: seen once, a few or many times, or a class if the clone is expanded.

d_call j_call clone_size v_call cdr3_nt cdr3_aa
TRBD2 TRBJ2-7 few TRBV7-3 TGTGCCAGCAGCCCAATTGGACTAGCGGGTGGCAATGAGCAGTACTTC CASSPIGLAGGNEQYF
- TRBJ2-1 - TRBV6-1 TGTGCCAGCAGTGTGGACGGGGGAGCCTACAATGAGCAGTTCTTC CASSVDGGAYNEQFF
TRBD2 TRBJ2-1 many TRBV27 TGTGCCAGCAGTACCGGGGGGTCTGGTGAGCAGTTCTTC CASSTGGSGEQFF
- TRBJ2-5 many TRBV7-3 TGTGCCAGCAGCTTACAGCCCGCGGCCGGGGAGACCCAGTACTTC CASSLQPAAGETQYF
TRBD2 TRBJ2-3 - TRBV6-6 TGTGCCAGCAGTTCCCCGCTTCCGGGACTAGCGGGAGGATCCACAGATACGCAGTATTTT CASSSPLPGLAGGSTDTQYF
TRBD2 TRBJ2-7 - TRBV24-1 TGTGCCACCAGTACATCCGGACTAGCGGAACTAATGAGCTCCTACGAGCAGTACTTC CATSTSGLAELMSSYEQYF
- TRBJ1-2 - TRBV7-2 TGTGCCAGCAGCTTTAGCTTGGCGGCCTTCGAGGGCTACACCTTC CASSFSLAAFEGYTF
TRBD1 TRBJ2-5 - TRBV6-6 TGTGCCAGCAGTTACACAGGGGACAATGAGCAGTACTTC CASSYTGDNEQYF
- TRBJ1-2 - TRBV15 TGTGCCACCAGCAGAGGGGGTGGAGGTACTAACTATGGCTACACCTTC CATSRGGGGTNYGYTF
TRBD1 TRBJ2-7 - TRBV6-1 TGTGCCAGCAGTGACGGGACAGGGCGGGGCGAGCAGTACTTC CASSDGTGRGEQYF
TRBD2 TRBJ2-1 many TRBV7-2 TGTGCCAGCAGCCGCGGGGGGGCCCTCTGGGAGCAGTTCTTC CASSRGGALWEQFF
TRBD2 TRBJ2-7 - TRBV7-2 TGTGCCAGCAGCCCCCTACGGGGGGGCTCCTACGAGCCGCACTTC CASSPLRGGSYEPHF
- TRBJ2-7 large TRBV6-1 TGTGCCAGCAGTGAACGGGGGGCGAACAATGAGCAGTACTTC CASSERGANNEQYF
- TRBJ2-2 medium-sized TRBV12-3/TRBV12-4 TGTGCCAGCAGTTTAGTAGGGGTACAGGCCGGGGAGCTGTTTTTT CASSLVGVQAGELFF
TRBD2 TRBJ2-1 - TRBV27 TGTGCCAGCAGTTTGGGCGGGAGTATTGATGAGCAGTTCTTC CASSLGGSIDEQFF
TRBD2 TRBJ2-1 many TRBV7-8 TGTGCCAGCAGCATGAGCGGGGACAATGAGCAGTTCTTC CASSMSGDNEQFF
- TRBJ2-5 - TRBV10-2 TGCGCCAGCAAGGCAGATTTACAAGAGACCCAGTACTTC CASKADLQETQYF
- TRBJ2-5 - TRBV11-2 TGTGCCAGCAGCCCAGGAATCGGACCGAGGGAGCAGTACTTC CASSPGIGPREQYF
- TRBJ1-1 - TRBV12-3/TRBV12-4 TGTGCCAGCAGAGTTATGAACACTGAAGCTTTCTTT CASRVMNTEAFF
- TRBJ2-4 - TRBV6-1 TGTGCCAGCAGTGGACCAGGGAGGGGGGGAAACAATGAGCAGTACTTC CASSGPGRGGNNEQYF
TRBD2 TRBJ2-2 - TRBV7-2 TGTGCCAGCGGGGGACTAGCGGGGGTCACCGGGGAGCTGTTTTTT CASGGLAGVTGELFF
TRBD2 TRBJ2-1 few TRBV27 TGTGCCAGCAGTTTCCCCGGGACTAGCGGCAATGAGCAGTTCTTC CASSFPGTSGNEQFF
TRBD2 TRBJ2-3 - TRBV12-3/TRBV12-4 TGTGCCAGCAGCCAACTAGCGGGGGGGTCAGATACGCAGTATTTT CASSQLAGGSDTQYF
- TRBJ1-6 once TRBV11-2 TGTGCCAGCAGCGACCGAGGGACATATAATTCACCCCTCCACTTT CASSDRGTYNSPLHF
- TRBJ2-1 - TRBV7-8 TGTGCCAGCAGCTTAGGTCGGAATTACGAGCAGTTCTTC CASSLGRNYEQFF
- TRBJ2-1 - TRBV7-9 TGTGCCAGCAGCTTAGAAGTCCAGTTCGCCGAGCAGTTCTTC CASSLEVQFAEQFF
- TRBJ2-1 - TRBV6-6 TGTGCCAGCAGCCCCCGGGACATCTACAATGAGCAGTTCTTC CASSPRDIYNEQFF
- TRBJ2-5 few TRBV6-1 TGTGCCAGCAGATTTACTGGGCATCCGGGGGAGCAGTACTTC CASRFTGHPGEQYF
- TRBJ2-1 - TRBV6-1 TGTGCCAGCAGTAGGGGCCTGGCCCCCAATGAGCAGTTCTTC CASSRGLAPNEQFF
TRBD1 TRBJ2-7 - TRBV27 TGTGCCAGCAGTTTATTGGGACAGGGGAATTCGTACGAGCAGTACTTC CASSLLGQGNSYEQYF
TRBD1 TRBJ2-3 - TRBV7-2 TGTGCCAGCAGCTTAGGGGACAGACGTCAAGATACGCAGTATTTT CASSLGDRRQDTQYF
TRBD2 TRBJ2-1 - TRBV6-8 TGTGCCAGCACAGCGGGAGGGTATACTGAGCAGTTCTTC CASTAGGYTEQFF